A selection of T cell receptor beta chains follows, all from one sample in a study of CD8 T cells in Susac syndrome. TCRdb redid the calling of the immunoSEQ multiplex PCR reads with MiXCR, one entry per CDR3 protein. The sample holds 330,000 or so distinct CDR3 sequences, about 88% seen once. Sequencing was done on a sample of CD8+ T cells from PBMCs. The receptor source for this set is a human donor with multiple sclerosis. Both conserved end residues are part of each CDR3.

V gene: TRBV7-8; J gene: TRBJ2-3; CDR3 protein: CASRLPTSGGAVGDTQYF
V gene: TRBV20-1; J gene: TRBJ2-3; CDR3 protein: CSATRGSGTDTQYF
V gene: TRBV9; J gene: TRBJ2-3; CDR3 protein: CASSVVGDRLGIDTQYF
V gene: TRBV7-9; J gene: TRBJ2-5; CDR3 protein: CASLGTEETQYF
V gene: TRBV15; J gene: TRBJ2-1; CDR3 protein: CATSRSTGGNNEQFF
V gene: TRBV13; J gene: TRBJ2-7; CDR3 protein: CASSPRDRSSYEQYF
V gene: TRBV29-1; J gene: TRBJ2-6; CDR3 protein: CSVVLPGANVLTF
V gene: TRBV2; J gene: TRBJ2-3; CDR3 protein: CASSEALGTKADTQYF
V gene: TRBV13; J gene: TRBJ1-2; CDR3 protein: CASSLVGLRGYTF
V gene: TRBV5-6; J gene: TRBJ2-3; CDR3 protein: CASSLGLARNTQYF
V gene: TRBV28; J gene: TRBJ1-1; CDR3 protein: CASRPAAYLNTEAFF
V gene: TRBV12-3/TRBV12-4; J gene: TRBJ1-6; CDR3 protein: CASSLALGGYSPLHF
V gene: TRBV29-1; J gene: TRBJ1-2; CDR3 protein: CSVEKRQDYGYTF